This paragraph reports one TCR beta chain. Generated by immunoSEQ multiplex PCR, the TCRdb table keeps only in-frame clones and is missing some. The data show hundreds of thousands of clones, about 96% seen once. The data are from a study of shared clonotypes between healthy human individuals. This clonotype was sampled from a woman in her 30s in good health. The sample taken for sequencing was naive CD4+ T cells sorted from blood. Subset specified: CD45RA+ positively selected.

CDR3 region: CASRGDWSSYEQYF. The CDR3 DNA sequence: TGCGCCAGCAGAGGGGACTGGAGCTCCTACGAGCAGTACTTC. The chain employs TRBV5-1 and TRBJ2-7, with D maybe TRBD2 (6 bases). The CDR3 spans 14 residues. The V gene's germline CDR1 is SGHRS and CDR2 YFSETQ. The V end lost 5 bases, the J end lost 0 bases, and 12 bases lay between the germline ends. Looking up the rest from reference TRBV5-1 and TRBJ2-7 gives the full variable domain: KAGVTQTPRYLIKTRGQQVTLSCSPISGHRSVSWYQQTPGQGLQFLFEYFSETQRNKGNFPGRFSGRQFSNSRSEMNVSTLELGDSALYLCASRGDWSSYEQYFGPGTRLTVT.